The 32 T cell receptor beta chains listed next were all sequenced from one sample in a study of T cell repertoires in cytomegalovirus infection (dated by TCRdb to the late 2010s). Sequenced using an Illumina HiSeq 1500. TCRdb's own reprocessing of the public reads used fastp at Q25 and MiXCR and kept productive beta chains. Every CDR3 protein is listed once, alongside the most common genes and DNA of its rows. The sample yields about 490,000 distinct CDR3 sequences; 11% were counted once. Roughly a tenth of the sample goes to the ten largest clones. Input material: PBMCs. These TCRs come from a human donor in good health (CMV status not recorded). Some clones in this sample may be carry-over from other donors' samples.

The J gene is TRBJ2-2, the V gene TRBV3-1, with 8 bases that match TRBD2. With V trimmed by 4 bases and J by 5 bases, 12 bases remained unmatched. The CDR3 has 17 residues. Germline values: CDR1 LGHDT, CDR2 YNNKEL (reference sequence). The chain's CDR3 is CASSPPRSGRETGELFF. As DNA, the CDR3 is TGTGCCAGCAGCCCCCCGAGGAGCGGGAGAGAGACCGGGGAGCTGTTTTTT.

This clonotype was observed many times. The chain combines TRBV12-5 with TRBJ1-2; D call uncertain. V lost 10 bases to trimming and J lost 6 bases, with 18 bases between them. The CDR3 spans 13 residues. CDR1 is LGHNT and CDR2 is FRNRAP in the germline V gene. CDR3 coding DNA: TGTGCTATACCCGCGGTGTCGTCTGATGGCTACACCTTC. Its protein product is CAIPAVSSDGYTF.

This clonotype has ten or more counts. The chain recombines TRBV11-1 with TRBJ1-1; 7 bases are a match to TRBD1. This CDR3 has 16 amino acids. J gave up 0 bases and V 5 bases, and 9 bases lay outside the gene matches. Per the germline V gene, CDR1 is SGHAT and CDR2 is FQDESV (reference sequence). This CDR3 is CASSPRPGQLNTEAFF. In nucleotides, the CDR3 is TGTGCCAGCAGCCCAAGACCGGGACAGCTGAACACTGAAGCTTTCTTT.

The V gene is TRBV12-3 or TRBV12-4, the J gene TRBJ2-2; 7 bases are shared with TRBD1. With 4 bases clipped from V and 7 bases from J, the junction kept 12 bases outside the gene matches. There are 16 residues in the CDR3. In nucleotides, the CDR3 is TGTGCCAGCAGTTCACTAAACAGGGGTAGAGGCGGGGAGCTGTTTTTT. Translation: CASSSLNRGRGGELFF.

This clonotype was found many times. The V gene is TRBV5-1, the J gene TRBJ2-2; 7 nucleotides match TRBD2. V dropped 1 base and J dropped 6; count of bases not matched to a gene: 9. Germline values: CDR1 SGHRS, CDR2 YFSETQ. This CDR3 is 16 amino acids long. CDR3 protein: CASSLRASGEAGELFF. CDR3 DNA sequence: TGCGCCAGCAGCTTGAGGGCTAGCGGTGAGGCCGGGGAGCTGTTTTTT.

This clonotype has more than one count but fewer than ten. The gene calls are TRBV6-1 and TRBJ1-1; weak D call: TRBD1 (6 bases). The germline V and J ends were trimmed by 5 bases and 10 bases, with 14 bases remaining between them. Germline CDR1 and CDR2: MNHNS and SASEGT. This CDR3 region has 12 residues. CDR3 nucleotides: TGTGCCAGCAGTCCTGGGGGGGCCGGAGCTTTCTTT. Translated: CASSPGGAGAFF.

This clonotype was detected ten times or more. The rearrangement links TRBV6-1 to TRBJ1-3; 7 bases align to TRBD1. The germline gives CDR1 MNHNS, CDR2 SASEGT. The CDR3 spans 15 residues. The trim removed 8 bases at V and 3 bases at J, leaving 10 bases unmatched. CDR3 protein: CASGHRQGNGNTIYF. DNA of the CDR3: TGTGCCAGCGGCCACCGACAGGGAAATGGAAACACCATATATTTT.

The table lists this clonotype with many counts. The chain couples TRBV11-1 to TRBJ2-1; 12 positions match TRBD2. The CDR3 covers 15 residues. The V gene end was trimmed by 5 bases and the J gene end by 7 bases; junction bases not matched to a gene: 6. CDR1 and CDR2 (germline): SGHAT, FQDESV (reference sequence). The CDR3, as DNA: TGTGCCAGCAGCATAGGGACTAGCGGGTCTAATGAGCAGTTCTTC. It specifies CASSIGTSGSNEQFF.

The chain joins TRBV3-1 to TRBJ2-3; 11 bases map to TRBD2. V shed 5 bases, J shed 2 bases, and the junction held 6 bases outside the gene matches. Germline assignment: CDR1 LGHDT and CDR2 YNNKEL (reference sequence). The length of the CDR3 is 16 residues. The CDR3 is CASSAASGGTTDTQYF. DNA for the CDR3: TGTGCCAGCAGCGCAGCTAGCGGGGGGACCACAGATACGCAGTATTTT.

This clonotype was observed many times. The CDR3 protein is CASSPGQDENTEAFF. The CDR3 DNA sequence: TGTGCCAGCAGCCCGGGACAGGATGAGAACACTGAAGCTTTCTTT. The chain combines TRBV4-2 with TRBJ1-1, with TRBD1 matching over 8 bases. The ends lost 4 bases at V and 1 base at J; junction bases unmatched: 5. The CDR3 has 15 residues. Germline CDR1 reads LGHNA; CDR2 reads YNFKEQ.

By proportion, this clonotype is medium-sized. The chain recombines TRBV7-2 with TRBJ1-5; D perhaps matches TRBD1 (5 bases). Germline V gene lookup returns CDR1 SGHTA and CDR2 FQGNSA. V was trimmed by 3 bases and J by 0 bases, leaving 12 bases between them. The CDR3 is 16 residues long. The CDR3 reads CASSFYRTFSNQPQHF. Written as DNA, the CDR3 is TGTGCCAGCAGCTTTTACAGGACTTTTAGCAATCAGCCCCAGCATTTT.

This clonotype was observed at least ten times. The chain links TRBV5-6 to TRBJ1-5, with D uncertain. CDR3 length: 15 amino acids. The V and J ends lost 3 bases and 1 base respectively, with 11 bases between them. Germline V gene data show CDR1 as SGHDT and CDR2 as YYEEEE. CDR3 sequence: CASSSRETSNQPQHF. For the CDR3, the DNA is TGTGCCAGCAGCTCACGGGAGACAAGCAATCAGCCCCAGCATTTT.

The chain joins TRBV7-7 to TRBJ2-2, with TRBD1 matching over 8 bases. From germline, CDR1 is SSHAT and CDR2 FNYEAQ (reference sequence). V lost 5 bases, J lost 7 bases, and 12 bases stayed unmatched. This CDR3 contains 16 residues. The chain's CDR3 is CASSRSTGANGGELFF. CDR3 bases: TGTGCCAGCAGCCGTTCGACAGGGGCGAATGGCGGGGAGCTGTTTTTT.

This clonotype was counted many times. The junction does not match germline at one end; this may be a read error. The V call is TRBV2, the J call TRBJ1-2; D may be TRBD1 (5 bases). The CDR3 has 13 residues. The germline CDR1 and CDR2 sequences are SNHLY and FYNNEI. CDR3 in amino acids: CASSEAQGGGYTF. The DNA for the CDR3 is TGTGCCAGCAGCGAAGCCCAGGGAGGTGGCTACACCTTC.

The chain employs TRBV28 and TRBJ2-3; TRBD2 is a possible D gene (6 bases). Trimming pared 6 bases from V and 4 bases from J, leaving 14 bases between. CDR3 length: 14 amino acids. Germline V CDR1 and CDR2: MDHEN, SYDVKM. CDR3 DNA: TGTGCCAGCAGGTTACCGTCGGGGGCAGATACGCAGTATTTT. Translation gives CASRLPSGADTQYF.

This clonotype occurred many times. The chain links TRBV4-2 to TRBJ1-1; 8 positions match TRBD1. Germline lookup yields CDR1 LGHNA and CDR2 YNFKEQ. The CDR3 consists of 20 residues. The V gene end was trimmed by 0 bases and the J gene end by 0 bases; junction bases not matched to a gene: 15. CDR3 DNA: TGTGCCAGCAGCCAAGATCCAGCTTCCGACAGGGGCCCCATGAACACTGAAGCTTTCTTT. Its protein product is CASSQDPASDRGPMNTEAFF.

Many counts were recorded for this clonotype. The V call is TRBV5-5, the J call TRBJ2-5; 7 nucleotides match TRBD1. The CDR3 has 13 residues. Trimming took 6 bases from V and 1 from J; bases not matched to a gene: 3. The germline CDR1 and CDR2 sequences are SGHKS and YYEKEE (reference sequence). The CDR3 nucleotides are TGTGCCAGCAACAACAGGGGCCAAGAGACCCAGTACTTC. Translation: CASNNRGQETQYF.

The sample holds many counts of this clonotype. The CDR3 DNA reads as TGTGCCACCAGCAGAGTTAGGGATAACTATGGCTACACCTTC. As protein: CATSRVRDNYGYTF. The V gene is TRBV15, the J gene TRBJ1-2, with D hard to call. V lost 1 base, J lost 1 base, and 7 bases lay in between. The V gene's germline CDR1 is LNHNV and CDR2 YYDKDF (reference sequence). The CDR3 covers 14 residues.

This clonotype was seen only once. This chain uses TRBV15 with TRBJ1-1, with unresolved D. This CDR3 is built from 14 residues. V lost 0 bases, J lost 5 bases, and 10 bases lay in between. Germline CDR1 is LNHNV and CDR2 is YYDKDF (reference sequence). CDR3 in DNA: TGTGCCACCAGCAGAGAGGAAAAGAGGACTGAAGCTTTCTTT. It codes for CATSREEKRTEAFF.

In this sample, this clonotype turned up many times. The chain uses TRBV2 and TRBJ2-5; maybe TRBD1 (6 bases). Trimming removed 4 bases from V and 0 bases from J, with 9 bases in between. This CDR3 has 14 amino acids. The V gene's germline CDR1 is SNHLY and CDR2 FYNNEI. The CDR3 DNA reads TGTGCCAGCAGTGCCGACAGGTACCAAGAGACCCAGTACTTC. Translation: CASSADRYQETQYF.

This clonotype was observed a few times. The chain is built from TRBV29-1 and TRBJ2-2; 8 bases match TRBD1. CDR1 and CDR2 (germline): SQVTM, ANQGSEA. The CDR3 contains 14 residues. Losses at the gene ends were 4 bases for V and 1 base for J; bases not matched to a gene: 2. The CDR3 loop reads CSVGDRKNTGELFF. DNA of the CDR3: TGCAGCGTTGGGGACAGGAAGAACACCGGGGAGCTGTTTTTT.

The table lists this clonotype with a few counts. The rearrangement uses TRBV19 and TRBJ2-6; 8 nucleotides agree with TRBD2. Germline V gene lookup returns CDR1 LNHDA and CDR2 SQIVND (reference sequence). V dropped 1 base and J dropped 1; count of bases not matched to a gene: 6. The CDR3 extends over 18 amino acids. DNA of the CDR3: TGTGCCAGTAGTATAGTGCGGGGGGTCTCTTCTGGGGCCAACGTCCTGACTTTC. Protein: CASSIVRGVSSGANVLTF.

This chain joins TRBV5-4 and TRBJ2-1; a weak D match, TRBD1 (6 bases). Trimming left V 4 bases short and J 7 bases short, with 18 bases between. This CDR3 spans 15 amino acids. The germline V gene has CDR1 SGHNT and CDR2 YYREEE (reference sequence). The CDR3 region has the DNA TGTGCCAGCAGCCAAGACAGGCTGGTCGTGAATGAGCAGTTCTTC. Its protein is CASSQDRLVVNEQFF. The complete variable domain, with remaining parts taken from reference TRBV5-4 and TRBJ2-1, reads ETGVTQSPTHLIKTRGQQVTLRCSSQSGHNTVSWYQQALGQGPQFIFQYYREEENGRGNFPPRFSGLQFPNYSSELNVNALELDDSALYLCASSQDRLVVNEQFFGPGTRLTVL.

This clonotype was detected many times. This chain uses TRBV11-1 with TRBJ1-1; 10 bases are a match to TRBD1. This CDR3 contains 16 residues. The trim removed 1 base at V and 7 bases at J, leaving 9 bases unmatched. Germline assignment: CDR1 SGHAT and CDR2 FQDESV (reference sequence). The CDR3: CASSLEAGQGLFEAFF. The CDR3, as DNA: TGTGCCAGCAGCTTAGAAGCGGGACAGGGGCTATTTGAAGCTTTCTTT.

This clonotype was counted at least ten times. In nucleotides, the CDR3 is TGTGCCAGCAGCTTACGACAGGGGCGGGGAGCTTTCTTT. Protein: CASSLRQGRGAFF. The chain recombines TRBV7-2 with TRBJ1-1, with TRBD1 identical over 8 bases. The junction had 6 bases not matched to a gene; V was cut back by 2 bases and J by 10 bases. CDR1 is SGHTA and CDR2 is FQGNSA in the germline V gene. CDR3 length: 13 residues.

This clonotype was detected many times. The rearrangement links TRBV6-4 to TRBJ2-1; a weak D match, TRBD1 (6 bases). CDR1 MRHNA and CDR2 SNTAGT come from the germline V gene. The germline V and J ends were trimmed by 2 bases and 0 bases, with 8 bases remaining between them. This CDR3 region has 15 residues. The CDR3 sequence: CASSDQGSSYNEQFF. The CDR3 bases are TGTGCCAGCAGTGACCAGGGGAGCTCCTACAATGAGCAGTTCTTC.

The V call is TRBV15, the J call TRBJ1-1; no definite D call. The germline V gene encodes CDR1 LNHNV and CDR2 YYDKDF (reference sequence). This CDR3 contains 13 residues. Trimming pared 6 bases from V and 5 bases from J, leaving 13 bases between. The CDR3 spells CATRPKGGTEAFF. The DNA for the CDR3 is TGTGCCACCAGACCCAAGGGCGGGACTGAAGCTTTCTTT.

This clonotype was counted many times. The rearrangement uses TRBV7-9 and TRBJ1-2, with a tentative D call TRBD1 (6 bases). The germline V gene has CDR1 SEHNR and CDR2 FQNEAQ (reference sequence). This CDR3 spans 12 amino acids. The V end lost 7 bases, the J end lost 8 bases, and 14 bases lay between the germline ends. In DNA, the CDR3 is TGTGCCAGCATGCTACAGGGCAACGGCTACACCTTC. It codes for CASMLQGNGYTF.

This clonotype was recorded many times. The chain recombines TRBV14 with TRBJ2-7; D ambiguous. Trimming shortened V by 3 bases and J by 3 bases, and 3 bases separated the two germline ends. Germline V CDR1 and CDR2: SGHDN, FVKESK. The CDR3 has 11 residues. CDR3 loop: CASSQHYEQYF. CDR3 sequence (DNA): TGTGCCAGCAGCCAGCACTACGAGCAGTACTTC. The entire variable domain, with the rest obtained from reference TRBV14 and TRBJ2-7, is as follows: EAGVTQFPSHSVIEKGQTVTLRCDPISGHDNLYWYRRVMGKEIKFLLHFVKESKQDESGMPNNRFLAERTGGTYSTLKVQPAELEDSGVYFCASSQHYEQYFGPGTRLTVT.

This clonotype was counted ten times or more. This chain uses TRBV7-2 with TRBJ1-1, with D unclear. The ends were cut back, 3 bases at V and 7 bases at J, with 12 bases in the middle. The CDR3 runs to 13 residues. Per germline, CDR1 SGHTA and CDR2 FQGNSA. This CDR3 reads CASSFGPLIEAFF. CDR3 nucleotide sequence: TGTGCCAGCAGCTTTGGACCTCTTATTGAAGCTTTCTTT.

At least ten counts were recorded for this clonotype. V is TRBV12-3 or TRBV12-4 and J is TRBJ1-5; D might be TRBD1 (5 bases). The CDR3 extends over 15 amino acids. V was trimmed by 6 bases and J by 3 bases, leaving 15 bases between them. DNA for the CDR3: TGTGCCAGCAGCCGTGCACGGGGGACCAATCAGCCCCAGCATTTT. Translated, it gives CASSRARGTNQPQHF.

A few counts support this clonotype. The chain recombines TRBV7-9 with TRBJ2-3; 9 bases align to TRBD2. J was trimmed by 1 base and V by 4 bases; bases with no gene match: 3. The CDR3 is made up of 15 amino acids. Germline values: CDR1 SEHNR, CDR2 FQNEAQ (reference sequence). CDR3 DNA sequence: TGTGCCAGCAGCTCGACTAGCGGAGGCACAGATACGCAGTATTTT. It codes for CASSSTSGGTDTQYF.